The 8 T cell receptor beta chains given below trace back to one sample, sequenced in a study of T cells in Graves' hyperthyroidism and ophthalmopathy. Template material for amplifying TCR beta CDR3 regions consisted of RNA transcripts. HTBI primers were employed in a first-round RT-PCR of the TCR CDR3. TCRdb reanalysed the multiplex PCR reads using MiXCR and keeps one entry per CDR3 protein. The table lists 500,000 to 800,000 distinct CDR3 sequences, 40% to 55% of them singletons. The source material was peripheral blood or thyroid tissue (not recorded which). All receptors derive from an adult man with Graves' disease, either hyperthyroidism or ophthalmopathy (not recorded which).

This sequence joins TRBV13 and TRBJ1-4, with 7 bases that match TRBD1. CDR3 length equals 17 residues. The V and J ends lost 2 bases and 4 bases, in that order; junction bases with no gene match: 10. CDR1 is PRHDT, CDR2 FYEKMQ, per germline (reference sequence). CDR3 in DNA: TGTGCCAGCAGCTTATTCGACTCTGACAGGGATAATGAAAAACTGTTTTTT. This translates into CASSLFDSDRDNEKLFF. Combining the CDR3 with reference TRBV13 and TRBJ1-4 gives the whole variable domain AAGVIQSPRHLIKEKRETATLKCYPIPRHDTVYWYQQGPGQDPQFLISFYEKMQSDKGSIPDRFSAQQFSDYHSELNMSSLELGDSALYFCASSLFDSDRDNEKLFFGSGTQLSVL.

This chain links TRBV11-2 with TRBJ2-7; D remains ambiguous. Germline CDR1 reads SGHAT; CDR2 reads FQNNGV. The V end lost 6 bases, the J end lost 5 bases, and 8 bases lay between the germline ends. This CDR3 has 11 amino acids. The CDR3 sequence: CASSYNNEQYF. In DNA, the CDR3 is TGTGCCAGCAGTTATAACAACGAGCAGTACTTC.

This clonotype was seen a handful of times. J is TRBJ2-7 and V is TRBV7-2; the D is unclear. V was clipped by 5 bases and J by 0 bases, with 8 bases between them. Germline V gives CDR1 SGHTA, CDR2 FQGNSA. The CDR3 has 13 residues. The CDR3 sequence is CASSQESSYEQYF. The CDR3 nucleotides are TGTGCCAGCAGCCAGGAGAGCTCCTACGAGCAGTACTTC.

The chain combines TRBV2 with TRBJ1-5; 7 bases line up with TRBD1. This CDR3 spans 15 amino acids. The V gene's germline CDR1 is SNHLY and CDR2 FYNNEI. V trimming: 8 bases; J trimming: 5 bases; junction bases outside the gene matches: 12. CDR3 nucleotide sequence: TGTGCCAGCTCGACCGAGACAGGGCCTTATCAGCCCCAGCATTTT. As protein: CASSTETGPYQPQHF.

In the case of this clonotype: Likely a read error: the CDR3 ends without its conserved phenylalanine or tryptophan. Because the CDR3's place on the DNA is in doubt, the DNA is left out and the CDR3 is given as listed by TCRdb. CDR3 loop: CATSDAPDRNT. The rearrangement joins TRBV24-1 to TRBJ2-6; TRBD1 is the table's D call and was not checked against the DNA. The CDR3 length is 11 residues, termini included. Germline V gene sequence: CDR1 KGHDR, CDR2 SFDVKD.

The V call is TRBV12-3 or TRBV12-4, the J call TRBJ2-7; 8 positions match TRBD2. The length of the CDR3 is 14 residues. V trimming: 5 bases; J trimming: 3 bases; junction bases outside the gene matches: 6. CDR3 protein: CASSNSGIVYEQYF. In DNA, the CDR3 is TGTGCCAGCAGTAATAGCGGGATAGTCTACGAGCAGTACTTC.

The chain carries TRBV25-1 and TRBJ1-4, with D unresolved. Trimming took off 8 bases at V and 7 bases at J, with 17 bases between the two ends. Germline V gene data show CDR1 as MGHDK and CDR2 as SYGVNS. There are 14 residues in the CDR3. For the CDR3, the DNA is TGTGCCAGCGTTAGGGTCCAGCAGACTGAAAAACTGTTTTTT. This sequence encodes CASVRVQQTEKLFF.

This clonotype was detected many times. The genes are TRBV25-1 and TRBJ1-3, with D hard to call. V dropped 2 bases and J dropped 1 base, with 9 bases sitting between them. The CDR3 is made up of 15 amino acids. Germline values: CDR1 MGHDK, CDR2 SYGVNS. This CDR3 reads CASSEEGSSGNTIYF. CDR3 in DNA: TGTGCCAGCAGTGAAGAGGGTTCATCTGGAAACACCATATATTTT. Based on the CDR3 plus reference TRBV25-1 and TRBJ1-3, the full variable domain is EADIYQTPRYLVIGTGKKITLECSQTMGHDKMYWYQQDPGMELHLIHYSYGVNSTEKGDLSSESTVSRIRTEHFPLTLESARPSHTSQYLCASSEEGSSGNTIYFGEGSWLTVV.